This T cell receptor (beta chain) was sequenced during a study of beta chain features in type 1 diabetes (dated by TCRdb to the late 2010s). Some background on the complete study: No differences in mean age, gender distribution, total cell number or subset yield were found between patients and healthy donors. A total of roughly 98,000,000 sorted cells were examined across all samples, and RNA yield correlated strongly with the number of cells per subset. The study compared TCRB repertoires of sorted circulating CD4+ T cell subsets between recently diagnosed type 1 diabetes patients and matched healthy donors. Naive and central memory subsets were obtained from all 30 or so donors, but regulatory and stem cell-like memory subsets were isolated from only 8 patients and roughly 8 healthy donors. What the study reported, not specific to this receptor: Because cDNA was sequenced instead of genomic DNA, activated cells with high expression could be over-represented, although the groups did not differ in activation or CD3 levels. Because the HLA sub-analyses included only small numbers of individuals, any influence of HLA type on TCRB rearrangement was left unresolved. The naive, central memory and regulatory TCRB repertoires appeared to resemble one another more closely among patients than among healthy donors. Patients with type 1 diabetes made fewer insertions and deleted more nucleotides at VDJ recombination sites, implying thymic rearrangement abnormalities. PCR might favor shorter templates, but patient and control samples were amplified and corrected together, so any skew would affect both groups equally. Type 1 diabetes patients showed a moderate but significant shortening of TCRB CDR3 length in all four CD4+ subsets.

From each donor, a single peripheral blood sample of about 100 mL on average was drawn into heparinised tubes. A BD FACSAria II was used to sort naive, central memory, regulatory and stem cell-like memory CD4+ T cells with a panel that included CD45RO, CCR7, CD25, CD127, CD95 and CD27. All sorted populations exceeded 98% purity. Right away, PBMCs were isolated by Lymphoprep density gradient centrifugation and were stained directly, with no culture step. Samples were stained and sorted in pairs, with one healthy donor and one patient per experiment, so that batch effects were minimized. Germline trimming amounts to 4 bases on V and 5 bases on J, with 2 as the count of junction bases outside the gene matches. Its CDR3 holds 13 amino acids, cysteine through phenylalanine. Here the CDR3 DNA is all that survives: 39 bases in frame from base 1. As encoded in the germline V gene (reference sequence), CDR1 is SEHNR while CDR2 is FQNEAQ.

This clone came up a few times. Its antigen is not yet known. One base away there is no much larger clone; base qualities are not given. The entire isolated RNA was reverse transcribed using the High Capacity cDNA Reverse Transcription Kit, and thus expressed TCRB transcripts were sequenced. Deep immunoSEQ sequencing was performed on naive, central memory and regulatory T cell samples, with an average of roughly 3.6 million total reads per sample. Sorted cells were lysed in RLT buffer and RNA was extracted with DNase-treated RNeasy Micro or Mini kits, depending on cell number. Each cell subset was processed separately to prevent cross-contamination, with patient and healthy donor samples processed together. The immunoSEQ multiplex PCR was used to amplify TCRB sequences from cDNA, generating 87-bp fragments that spanned the CDR3 region. Sequencing of the amplicons was done on the Illumina HiSeq platform. The source study handled its data this way. PCR bias was computationally corrected using synthetic template baselines, reads within Hamming distance 2 were collapsed, and singletons that could not be merged were discarded. Reads were aligned against IMGT to assign V, D and J genes, CDR3 length and insertions or deletions at six rearrangement sites. Clonotype counts were normalized to sorted cell number within each subset before computing true diversity and Gini coefficients with the tcR R package. The overlap coefficient, calculated on TCRB nucleotide sequences, was used to measure repertoire sharing. Out-of-frame TCRB sequences from naive cells were analyzed as a proxy for the pre-selection repertoire. In TCRdb, the immuneACCESS table is reduced to in-frame sequences with V and J assigned. These tables do not hold every clone; where another copy was compared, an unresolved V gene accounts for under half, and the others remain unexplained. The V and J calls and clone size were taken over from that table, and D and trimming were inferred from the DNA. Here the sample has hundreds of thousands of clones; roughly 12% occur a single time. Less than 0.025% of the sample is taken by the ten largest.

The sequenced material came from naive CD4+ T cells from blood. This sample's cell subset or site label indicates: true naive CD4+ T cells. The sequence derives from a man aged 18 to 30 with type 1 diabetes. The V and J genes are TRBV7-9 and TRBJ2-5, and TRBD2 aligns with 9 junction nucleotides. This receptor carries the CDR3 CASSSAGGETQYF. The DNA sequence is as follows: TGTGCCAGCAGCTCCGCGGGAGGGGAGACCCAGTACTTC.